The clone carrying this T cell receptor beta chain was counted only a few times. The data derive from a study of cytomegalovirus exposure and HLA in healthy donors. Clones were sequenced by immunoSEQ multiplex PCR, and TCRdb holds only the in-frame ones, with some missing. The data show 140,000 to 150,000 clones, about 94% seen once. Germline V CDR1 and CDR2: SNHLY, FYNNEI. The germline V and J ends were trimmed by 1 base and 5 bases, with 6 bases remaining between them. CDR3 size: 14 residues. The clonotype originates from a man younger than 30 in good health and CMV-seropositive. This chain connects TRBV2 to TRBJ1-6; D is unclear. Sequenced material: PBMCs. The CDR3, as DNA: TGTGCCAGCAGTGAAGTCAGTGATAATTCACCCCTCCACTTT. As protein: CASSEVSDNSPLHF.